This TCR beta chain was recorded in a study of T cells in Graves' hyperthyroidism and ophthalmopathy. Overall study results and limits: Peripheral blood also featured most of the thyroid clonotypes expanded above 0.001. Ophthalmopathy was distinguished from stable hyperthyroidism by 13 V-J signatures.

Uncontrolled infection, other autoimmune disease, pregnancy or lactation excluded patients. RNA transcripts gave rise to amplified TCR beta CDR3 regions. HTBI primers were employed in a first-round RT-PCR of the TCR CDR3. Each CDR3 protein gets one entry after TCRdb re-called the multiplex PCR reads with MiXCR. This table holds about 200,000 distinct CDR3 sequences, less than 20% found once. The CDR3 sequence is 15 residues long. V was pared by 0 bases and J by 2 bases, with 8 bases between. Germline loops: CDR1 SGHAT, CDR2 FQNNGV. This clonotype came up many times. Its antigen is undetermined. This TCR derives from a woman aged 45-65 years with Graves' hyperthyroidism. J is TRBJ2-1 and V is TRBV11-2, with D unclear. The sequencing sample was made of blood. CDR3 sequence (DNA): TGTGCCAGCAGCTTAGAGCCTACCACCTACAATGAGCAGTTCTTC. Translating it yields CASSLEPTTYNEQFF.